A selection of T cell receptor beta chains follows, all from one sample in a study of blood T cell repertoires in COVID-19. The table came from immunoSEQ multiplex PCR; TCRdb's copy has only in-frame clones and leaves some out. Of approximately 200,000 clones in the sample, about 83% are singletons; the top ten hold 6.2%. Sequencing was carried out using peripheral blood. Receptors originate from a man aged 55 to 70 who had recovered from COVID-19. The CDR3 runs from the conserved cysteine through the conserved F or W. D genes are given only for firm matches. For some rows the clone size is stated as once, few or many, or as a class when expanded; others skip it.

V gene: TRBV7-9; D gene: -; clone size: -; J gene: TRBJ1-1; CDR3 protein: CASSVTGTPNTEAFF; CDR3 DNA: TGTGCCAGCAGCGTTACCGGGACACCCAACACTGAAGCTTTCTTT
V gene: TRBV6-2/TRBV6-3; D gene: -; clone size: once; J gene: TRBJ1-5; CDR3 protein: CASSYLPDHRGPQHF; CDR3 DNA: TGTGCCAGCAGTTACCTGCCGGACCATCGGGGGCCCCAGCATTTT
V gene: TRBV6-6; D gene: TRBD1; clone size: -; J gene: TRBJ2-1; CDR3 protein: CASSYDGQGDREQFF; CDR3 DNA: TGTGCCAGCAGTTACGACGGACAGGGGGATCGTGAGCAGTTCTTC
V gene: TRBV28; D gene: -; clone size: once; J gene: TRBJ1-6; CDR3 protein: CASKSGAHNSPLHF; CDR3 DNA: TGTGCCAGCAAGAGTGGGGCCCACAATTCACCCCTCCACTTT
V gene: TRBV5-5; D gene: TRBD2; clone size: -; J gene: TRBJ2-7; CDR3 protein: CASSLTSDYSYEQYF; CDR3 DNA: TGTGCCAGCAGCTTAACTAGCGACTACTCCTACGAGCAGTACTTC
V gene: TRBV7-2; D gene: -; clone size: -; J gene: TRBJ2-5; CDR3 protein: CASSYPGWETQYF; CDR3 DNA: TGTGCCAGCAGCTACCCGGGGTGGGAGACCCAGTACTTC
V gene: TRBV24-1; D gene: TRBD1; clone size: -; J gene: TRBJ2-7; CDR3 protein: CATSGTAQYEQYF; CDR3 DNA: TGTGCCACCAGCGGGACAGCACAGTACGAGCAGTACTTC
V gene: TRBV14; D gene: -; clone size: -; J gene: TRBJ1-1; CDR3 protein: CASSQDLGGNTEAFF; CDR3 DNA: TGTGCCAGCAGCCAAGATCTCGGGGGGAACACTGAAGCTTTCTTT
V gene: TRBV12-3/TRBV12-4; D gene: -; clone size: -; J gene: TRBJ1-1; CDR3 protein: CASSKGQTTEAFF; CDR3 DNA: TGTGCCAGCAGTAAAGGACAGACGACTGAAGCTTTCTTT
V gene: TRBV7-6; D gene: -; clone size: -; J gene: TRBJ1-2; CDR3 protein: CASSSGQIYGYTF; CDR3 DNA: TGTGCCAGCAGCTCTGGACAGATCTATGGCTACACCTTC
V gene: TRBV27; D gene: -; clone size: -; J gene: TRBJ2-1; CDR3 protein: CASSLGLATTNEQFF; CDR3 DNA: TGTGCCAGCAGTTTAGGGCTAGCTACCACCAATGAGCAGTTCTTC
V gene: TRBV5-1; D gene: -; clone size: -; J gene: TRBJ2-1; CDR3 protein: CASSPAAGSVEQFF; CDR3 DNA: TGCGCCAGCAGCCCGGCGGCTGGCTCAGTTGAGCAGTTCTTC
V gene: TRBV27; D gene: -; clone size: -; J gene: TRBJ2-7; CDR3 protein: CASGRGLPVYEQYF; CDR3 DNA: TGTGCCAGCGGGCGAGGACTACCAGTATACGAGCAGTACTTC
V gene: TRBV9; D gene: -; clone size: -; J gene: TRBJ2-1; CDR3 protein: CASSVVERKDNEQFF; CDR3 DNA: TGTGCCAGCAGCGTAGTCGAGAGGAAAGACAATGAGCAGTTCTTC
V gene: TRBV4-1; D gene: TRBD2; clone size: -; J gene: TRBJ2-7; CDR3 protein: CASSLLPTSDSMEQYF; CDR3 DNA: TGCGCCAGCAGCCTGCTCCCGACTAGCGACAGTATGGAGCAGTACTTC
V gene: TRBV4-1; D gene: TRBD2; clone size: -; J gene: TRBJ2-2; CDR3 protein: CASSQGGTSGMGYTGELFF; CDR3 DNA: TGCGCCAGCAGCCAAGGCGGGACTAGCGGGATGGGTTACACCGGGGAGCTGTTTTTT
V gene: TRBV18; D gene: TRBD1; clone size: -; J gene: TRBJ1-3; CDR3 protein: CASSPVPGQSSGNTIYF; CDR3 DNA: TGTGCCAGCTCACCGGTCCCGGGACAGAGCTCTGGAAACACCATATATTTT
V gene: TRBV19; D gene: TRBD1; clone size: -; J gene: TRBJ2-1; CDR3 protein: CASSITGGSNEQFF; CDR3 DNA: TGTGCCAGTAGTATAACAGGGGGTAGCAATGAGCAGTTCTTC
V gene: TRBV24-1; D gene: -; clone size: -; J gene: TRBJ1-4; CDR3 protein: CATSDSRTTEKLFF; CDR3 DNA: TGTGCCACCAGTGATAGTCGAACAACTGAAAAACTGTTTTTT
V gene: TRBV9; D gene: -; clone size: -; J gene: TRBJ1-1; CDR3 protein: CASSVAGADTEAFF; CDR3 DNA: TGTGCCAGCAGCGTAGCAGGGGCGGACACTGAAGCTTTCTTT
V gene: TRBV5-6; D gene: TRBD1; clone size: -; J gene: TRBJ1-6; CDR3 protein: CASSGGQSYNSPLHF; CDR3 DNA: TGTGCCAGCAGCGGGGGACAGTCCTATAATTCACCCCTCCACTTT
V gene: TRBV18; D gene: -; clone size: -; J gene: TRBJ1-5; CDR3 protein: CASSPPSENQPQHF; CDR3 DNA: TGTGCCAGCTCACCACCTTCTGAGAATCAGCCCCAGCATTTT
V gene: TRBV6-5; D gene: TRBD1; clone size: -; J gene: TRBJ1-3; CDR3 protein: CAHEAGGPGNTIYF; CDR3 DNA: TGTGCCCATGAGGCAGGGGGCCCTGGAAACACCATATATTTT
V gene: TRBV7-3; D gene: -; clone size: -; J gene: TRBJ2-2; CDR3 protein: CASSPAPVYTGELFF; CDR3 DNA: TGTGCCAGCAGCCCTGCCCCGGTCTACACCGGGGAGCTGTTTTTT
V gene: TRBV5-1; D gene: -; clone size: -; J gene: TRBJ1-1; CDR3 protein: CASSLETNTEAFF; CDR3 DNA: TGCGCCAGCAGCTTGGAGACAAACACTGAAGCTTTCTTT
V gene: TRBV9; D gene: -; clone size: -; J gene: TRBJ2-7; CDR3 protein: CASSVAGLAPYEQYF; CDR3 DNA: TGTGCCAGCAGCGTAGCCGGACTCGCACCCTACGAGCAGTACTTC
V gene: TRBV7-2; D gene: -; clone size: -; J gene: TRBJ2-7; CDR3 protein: CASSLGNTNQREREYF; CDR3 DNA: TGTGCCAGCAGCTTGGGAAACACCAATCAACGGGAGAGGGAGTACTTC
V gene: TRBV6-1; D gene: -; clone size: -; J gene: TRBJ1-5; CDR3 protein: CASSEHGRLYQPQHF; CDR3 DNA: TGTGCCAGCAGTGAACACGGCAGGTTGTATCAGCCCCAGCATTTT
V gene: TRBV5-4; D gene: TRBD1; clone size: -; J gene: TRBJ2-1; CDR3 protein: CASSRNGGQGAHEQFF; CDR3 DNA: TGTGCCAGCAGCCGTAACGGGGGACAGGGGGCCCATGAGCAGTTCTTC
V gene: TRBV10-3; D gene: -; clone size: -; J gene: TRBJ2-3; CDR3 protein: CAIRGGQGDTQYF; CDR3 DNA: TGTGCCATCAGGGGGGGGCAGGGGGATACGCAGTATTTT
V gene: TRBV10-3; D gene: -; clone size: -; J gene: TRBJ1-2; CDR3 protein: CAISDTGYGYTF; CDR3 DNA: TGTGCCATCAGTGACACAGGGTACGGCTACACCTTC
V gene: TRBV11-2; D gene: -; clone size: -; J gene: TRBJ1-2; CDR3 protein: CASSPRKPPYGYTF; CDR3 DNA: TGTGCCAGCAGCCCTCGAAAGCCGCCCTATGGCTACACCTTC
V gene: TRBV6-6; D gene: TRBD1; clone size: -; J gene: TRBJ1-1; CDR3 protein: CASSSETGANTEAFF; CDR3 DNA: TGTGCCAGCAGTTCCGAGACAGGGGCAAACACTGAAGCTTTCTTT
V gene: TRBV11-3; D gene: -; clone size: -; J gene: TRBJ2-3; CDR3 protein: CASSLAGTDTQYF; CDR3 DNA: TGTGCCAGCAGCTTAGCGGGCACAGATACGCAGTATTTT
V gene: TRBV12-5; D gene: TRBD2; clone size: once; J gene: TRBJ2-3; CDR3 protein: CASGFRLGGRTDTQYF; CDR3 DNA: TGTGCTAGTGGTTTTCGCCTGGGGGGGAGGACAGATACGCAGTATTTT